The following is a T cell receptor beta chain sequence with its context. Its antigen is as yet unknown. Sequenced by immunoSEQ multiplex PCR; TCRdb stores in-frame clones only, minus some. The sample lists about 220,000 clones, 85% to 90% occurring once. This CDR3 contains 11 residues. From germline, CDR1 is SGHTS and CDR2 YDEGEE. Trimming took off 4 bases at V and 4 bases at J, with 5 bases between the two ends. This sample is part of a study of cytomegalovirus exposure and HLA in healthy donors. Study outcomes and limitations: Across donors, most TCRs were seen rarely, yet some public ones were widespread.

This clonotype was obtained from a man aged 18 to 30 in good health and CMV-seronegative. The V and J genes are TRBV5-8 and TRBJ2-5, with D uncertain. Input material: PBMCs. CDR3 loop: CASSPVETQYF. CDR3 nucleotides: TGTGCCAGCAGCCCCGTAGAGACCCAGTACTTC.